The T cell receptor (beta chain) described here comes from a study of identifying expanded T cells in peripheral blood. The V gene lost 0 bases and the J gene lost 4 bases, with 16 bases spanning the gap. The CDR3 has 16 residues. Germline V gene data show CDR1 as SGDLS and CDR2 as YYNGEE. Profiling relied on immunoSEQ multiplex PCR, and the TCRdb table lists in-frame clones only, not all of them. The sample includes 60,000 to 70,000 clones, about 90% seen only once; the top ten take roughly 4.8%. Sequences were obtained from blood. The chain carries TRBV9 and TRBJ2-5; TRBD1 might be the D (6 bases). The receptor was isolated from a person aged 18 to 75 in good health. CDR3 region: CASSVGTGFISETQYF. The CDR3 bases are TGTGCCAGCAGCGTAGGAACAGGGTTTATTTCAGAGACCCAGTACTTC.